The source of this T cell receptor beta chain is a study of blood T cell repertoires in COVID-19. Generated by immunoSEQ multiplex PCR, the TCRdb table keeps only in-frame clones and is missing some. The profile covers roughly 150,000 clones, with 75% to 85% appearing a single time and approximately 3.6% taken by the ten largest. CDR3 length equals 16 residues. V dropped 11 bases and J dropped 0; count of bases not matched to a gene: 12. The germline V gene has CDR1 SGHTA and CDR2 FQGTGA. The rearrangement uses TRBV7-3 and TRBJ1-3, with 8 nucleotides matching TRBD1. The specimen sequenced was PBMCs or T cells enriched from blood (not recorded which). The receptor was isolated from a woman aged 55-75 years who had recovered from COVID-19. The CDR3 sequence: CAGSSKGTGSGNTIYF. CDR3 DNA sequence: TGTGCCGGATCCTCAAAAGGGACAGGCTCTGGAAACACCATATATTTT.